This TCR beta chain was observed in a study of glioma-infiltrating T cells after dendritic cell vaccination. Findings and limits, study-wide: Survival was not directly related to TCR clonality in these patients.

Looked up from germline, CDR1 is MDHEN and CDR2 is SYDVKM. The V gene lost 4 bases and the J gene lost 7 bases, with 10 bases spanning the gap. This CDR3 spans 12 amino acids. Here immunoSEQ multiplex PCR was the method, and the copy in TCRdb shows in-frame clones only, minus some. The sample gives about 92,000 clones, 80% to 90% of which show up once; more than 15% is in the top ten. In its sample, this clone was seen a few times. Antigen specificity is unknown. The receptor comes from a human donor with glioblastoma. The genes are TRBV28 and TRBJ1-2; D possibly corresponds to TRBD1 (5 bases). The specimen comprised blood, sampled before dendritic cell vaccination. CDR3 residues: CASSSQGGGYTF. CDR3 in DNA: TGTGCCAGCAGTTCCCAGGGAGGTGGCTACACCTTC.